This T cell receptor (beta chain) was observed in a study of blood T cell repertoires in COVID-19. Turning to the study itself: The analysed material was cDNA or gDNA that came from T cells, B-cell-depleted T cells, or PBMCs.

The count of this clone is one. The CDR3 is 13 amino acids. V lost 0 bases to trimming and J lost 8 bases, with 11 bases between them. The germline gives CDR1 SGHNT, CDR2 YYREEE (reference sequence). Per the authors' pipeline: Amplification of reference gene primers provided the estimated nucleated cell counts. The method was immunoSEQ multiplex PCR; TCRdb's version includes in-frame clones alone and lacks a portion of them. The DNA was the basis for D and trimming; V, J and clone size are from that table. The sample lists about 150,000 clones, approximately 80% occurring once. The source material was peripheral blood. This clonotype originated in a woman between 55 and 75 years old with acute or convalescent COVID-19. The chain has TRBV5-4 and TRBJ1-2; D might be TRBD1 (5 bases). The CDR3 sequence: CASSLGQPRGYTF. For the CDR3, the DNA is TGTGCCAGCAGCTTGGGACAGCCTAGGGGCTACACCTTC.